This TCR beta chain was retrieved from a study of shared clonotypes between healthy human individuals. The overall study: Samples came from a couple of female and a few male donors aged 18 to 49.

Losses at the gene ends were 3 bases for V and 0 bases for J; bases not matched to a gene: 1. This CDR3 has 15 residues. Germline assignment: CDR1 KGHSH and CDR2 LQKENI. PCR replicates performed on unsorted PBMC used roughly 300 ng DNA, 30,000 or so T cell genomes. Measured with immunoSEQ multiplex PCR; TCRdb has only the in-frame clones, and not every one. The sample yields approximately 470,000 clones, over 70% seen once. This rearrangement joins TRBV18 to TRBJ2-7; 11 bases agree with TRBD2. The receptor was derived from a woman between 35 and 50 years old in good health. Some clones in this sample may be carry-over from other donors' samples. The sample was PBMCs. CDR3 bases: TGTGCCAGCTCACCCACTAGCGGGAGCTCCTACGAGCAGTACTTC. As protein: CASSPTSGSSYEQYF. Variable domain in full (rest from reference TRBV18 and TRBJ2-7): NAGVMQNPRHLVRRRGQEARLRCSPMKGHSHVYWYRQLPEEGLKFMVYLQKENIIDESGMPKERFSAEFPKEGPSILRIQQVVRGDSAAYFCASSPTSGSSYEQYFGPGTRLTVT.